Presented here are 29 T cell receptor beta chains from one specimen sequenced in a study of blood T cell repertoires in COVID-19. Clones were read by immunoSEQ multiplex PCR, and TCRdb kept only the in-frame ones, dropping some. The sample records 150,000 to 200,000 clones, 70% to 90% being singletons. Sequencing used PBMCs or T cells enriched from blood (not recorded which). These receptors were obtained from a man in his forties or fifties who had recovered from COVID-19.

The rearrangement uses TRBV6-5 and TRBJ1-2; 7 positions agree with TRBD1. CDR3 length: 13 residues. CDR1 is MNHEY and CDR2 is SVGAGI in the germline V gene. J was trimmed by 7 bases and V by 6 bases; bases with no gene match: 8. In DNA form, the CDR3 reads TGTGCCAGCAGCGGACAGGCCGCACGTGGCTACACCTTC. Encoded protein: CASSGQAARGYTF.

In this sample, this clone turned up a few times. This sequence joins TRBV19 and TRBJ2-4; TRBD1 is a possible D gene (6 bases). The CDR3 consists of 13 residues. Germline values: CDR1 LNHDA, CDR2 SQIVND (reference sequence). V lost 3 bases and J lost 7, with 10 bases in between. CDR3 in DNA: TGTGCCAGTAGTATCACCCAGGGGAACATTCAGTACTTC. Translated, it gives CASSITQGNIQYF.

In this sample, this clone turned up a few times. DNA of the CDR3: TGTGCCAGCAGTTGGGGGGGCACGAGCTCCTACGAGCAGTACTTC. Translation gives CASSWGGTSSYEQYF. The rearrangement uses TRBV3-1 (or the pseudogene TRBV3-2) and TRBJ2-7; tentative D call: TRBD2 (7 bases). Germline values: CDR1 LGHDT, CDR2 YNNKEL (reference sequence). V was pared by 6 bases and J by 0 bases, with 15 bases between. The CDR3 is 15 amino acids.

In its sample, this clone was seen a few times. The chain uses TRBV5-1 and TRBJ1-5; unclear D gene. The CDR3 length is 13 residues. Trimming shortened V by 7 bases and J by 1 base, and 9 bases separated the two germline ends. Germline V gives CDR1 SGHRS, CDR2 YFSETQ. CDR3 in DNA: TGCGCCAGCGCGAAACAGAGCAATCAGCCCCAGCATTTT. Translated: CASAKQSNQPQHF.

J is TRBJ1-4 and V is TRBV5-6; maybe TRBD1 (6 bases). Germline CDR1 SGHDT, CDR2 YYEEEE. V was shortened by 4 bases and J by 0 bases, with 13 bases between the two germline ends. The CDR3 totals 16 residues. CDR3 residues: CASSPGGLATNEKLFF. Written as DNA, the CDR3 is TGTGCCAGCAGCCCGGGGGGCCTTGCAACTAATGAAAAACTGTTTTTT.

J is TRBJ2-1 and V is TRBV7-9, with TRBD2 identical over 10 bases. CDR3 length: 15 residues. Germline CDR1 SEHNR, CDR2 FQNEAQ (reference sequence). The ends lost 5 bases at V and 6 bases at J; junction bases unmatched: 7. CDR3 loop: CASSGPSGGFNEQFF. As DNA, the CDR3 is TGTGCCAGCAGCGGGCCTAGCGGGGGTTTCAATGAGCAGTTCTTC. Combining the CDR3 with reference TRBV7-9 and TRBJ2-1 gives the whole variable domain DTGVSQNPRHKITKRGQNVTFRCDPISEHNRLYWYRQTLGQGPEFLTYFQNEAQLEKSRLLSDRFSAERPKGSFSTLEIQRTEQGDSAMYLCASSGPSGGFNEQFFGPGTRLTVL.

The CDR3 loop reads CASSLSGVLAGNTIYF. As DNA, the CDR3 is TGTGCCAGCAGTTTGTCGGGGGTTCTGGCCGGAAACACCATATATTTT. The V gene is TRBV6-5, the J gene TRBJ1-3, with a weak D call TRBD1 (5 bases). This CDR3 has 16 residues. Per the germline V gene, CDR1 is MNHEY and CDR2 is SVGAGI. Trimming took 4 bases from V and 4 from J, leaving 17 bases between them.

The chain carries TRBV5-1 and TRBJ2-3, with 7 bases lining up with TRBD2. V trimming: 6 bases; J trimming: 0 bases; junction bases outside the gene matches: 4. CDR1 and CDR2 (germline): SGHRS, YFSETQ. The CDR3 has 14 residues. CDR3 in amino acids: CASINSGSTDTQYF. CDR3 DNA sequence: TGCGCCAGCATAAATAGCGGGAGCACAGATACGCAGTATTTT.

This chain connects TRBV4-2 to TRBJ1-2; 8 bases fit TRBD1. V gave up 4 bases and J gave up 5 bases; unmatched junction bases: 6. The CDR3 loop spans 14 amino acids. Germline V lookup: CDR1 LGHNA, CDR2 YNFKEQ. In DNA, the CDR3 is TGTGCCAGCAGCCCAGGGACAGGTTATTATGGCTACACCTTC. It specifies CASSPGTGYYGYTF.

The CDR3 loop is CAWSLTGAKYEKLFF. The CDR3 DNA sequence: TGTGCCTGGAGCCTGACAGGGGCCAAGTATGAAAAACTGTTTTTT. The V gene is TRBV30, the J gene TRBJ1-4, with 8 bases matching TRBD1. Looked up from germline, CDR1 is GTSNPN and CDR2 is SVGIG (reference sequence). V shed 3 bases and J 6 bases; nucleotides not matched to a gene: 9. CDR3 length: 15 amino acids.

The genes are TRBV5-5 and TRBJ1-2; D gene ambiguous. This CDR3 has 12 residues. V lost 3 bases and J 5 bases, leaving 8 bases between the germline ends. Germline CDR1 is SGHKS and CDR2 is YYEKEE (reference sequence). The CDR3 protein is CASSWSGYGYTF. In DNA form, the CDR3 reads TGTGCCAGCAGCTGGTCCGGGTATGGCTACACCTTC.

CDR3 loop: CASGGADRSNQPQHF. The CDR3 DNA reads as TGTGCCAGTGGAGGGGCCGATAGAAGCAATCAGCCCCAGCATTTT. The V call is TRBV19, the J call TRBJ1-5; D perhaps matches TRBD1 (5 bases). V was clipped by 8 bases and J by 1 base, with 15 bases between them. The CDR3 extends over 15 amino acids. From germline, CDR1 is LNHDA and CDR2 SQIVND (reference sequence).

On this clone itself: The junction shows a germline mismatch at one end, possibly a read error. The chain couples TRBV18 to TRBJ1-3; D unclear. Germline CDR1 reads KGHSH; CDR2 reads LQKENI. The CDR3 is 16 residues long. The CDR3 coding sequence is TGTGCCAGCCCACCACAGATCCCGGGATCTGGAAACACCATATATTTT. Its protein product is CASPPQIPGSGNTIYF.

This chain uses TRBV5-6 with TRBJ2-7; D is uncertain. V lost 3 bases to trimming and J lost 5 bases, with 12 bases between them. This CDR3 has 13 amino acids. CDR1 is SGHDT and CDR2 is YYEEEE in the germline V gene. CDR3: CASSSPRSDEQYF. Here the CDR3 DNA reads TGTGCCAGCAGCTCACCTCGATCGGACGAGCAGTACTTC.

This sequence joins TRBV3-1 (or the pseudogene TRBV3-2) and TRBJ2-7, with a weak D call TRBD1 (5 bases). CDR1 LGHDT and CDR2 YNNKEL come from the germline V gene (reference sequence). The CDR3 totals 16 residues. Trimming left V 1 base short and J 6 bases short, with 19 bases between. The CDR3 region has the DNA TGTGCCAGCAGCCAAGCGAGAAGGGGTAATCTTGCCGAGCAGTACGTC. Its translation is CASSQARRGNLAEQYV.

This clone has only a few counts. The chain carries TRBV19 and TRBJ1-2; possible D gene TRBD1, 6 bases. V was cut by 7 bases and J by 4 bases, with 19 bases left in between. CDR3 length equals 15 residues. Germline V gene lookup returns CDR1 LNHDA and CDR2 SQIVND (reference sequence). As DNA, the CDR3 is TGTGCCAGTAAATCGACAGGTTCAATCCCCTATGGCTACACCTTC. It translates to CASKSTGSIPYGYTF.

The chain carries TRBV2 and TRBJ1-2; the match to TRBD1 covers 9 bases. CDR3 length equals 15 residues. The V and J ends lost 5 bases and 6 bases, in that order; junction bases with no gene match: 10. Germline values: CDR1 SNHLY, CDR2 FYNNEI. CDR3 region: CASSPSGTGMNGYTF. Here the CDR3 DNA reads TGTGCCAGCAGTCCCTCCGGGACAGGGATGAATGGCTACACCTTC.

V is TRBV18 and J is TRBJ1-4; no clear D gene. V was clipped by 3 bases and J by 7 bases, with 12 bases between them. This CDR3 region has 14 residues. Looked up from germline, CDR1 is KGHSH and CDR2 is LQKENI. The CDR3 coding sequence is TGTGCCAGCTCACCGATCAAAGGGAGTGAAAAACTGTTTTTT. Its protein is CASSPIKGSEKLFF.

The chain joins TRBV6-5 to TRBJ1-1; no reliable D call. The CDR3 sequence is 11 residues long. Per germline, CDR1 MNHEY and CDR2 SVGAGI. Trimming cost V 8 bases and J 5 bases, with 9 bases left between them. CDR3 residues: CASVRVTEAFF. The CDR3 DNA sequence: TGTGCCAGCGTGAGGGTGACTGAAGCTTTCTTT.

The chain combines TRBV5-4 with TRBJ2-2, with D maybe TRBD2 (6 bases). The V and J ends lost 4 bases and 2 bases respectively, with 12 bases between them. The CDR3 spans 15 residues. Looked up from germline, CDR1 is SGHNT and CDR2 is YYREEE (reference sequence). CDR3 region: CASSLGAGNTGELFF. The CDR3 DNA reads TGTGCCAGCAGCCTCGGGGCGGGAAACACCGGGGAGCTGTTTTTT.

The rearrangement uses TRBV30 and TRBJ1-1; D unresolved. CDR1 is GTSNPN, CDR2 SVGIG, per germline (reference sequence). V was shortened by 2 bases and J by 7 bases, with 8 bases between the two germline ends. The CDR3 totals 11 residues. The CDR3 nucleotides are TGTGCCTGGAGTCTTGCCAGTGAAGCTTTCTTT. Protein: CAWSLASEAFF.

This sequence joins TRBV11-2 and TRBJ1-1; D unresolved. The germline CDR1 and CDR2 sequences are SGHAT and FQNNGV. Trimming removed 6 bases from V and 1 base from J, with 9 bases in between. The CDR3 consists of 13 residues. The CDR3 DNA reads TGTGCCAGCAGTTCCGTCCCGAACACTGAAGCTTTCTTT. This gives the protein CASSSVPNTEAFF. Together with reference TRBV11-2 and TRBJ1-1, the CDR3 gives the full variable domain: EAGVAQSPRYKIIEKRQSVAFWCNPISGHATLYWYQQILGQGPKLLIQFQNNGVVDDSQLPKDRFSAERLKGVDSTLKIQPAKLEDSAVYLCASSSVPNTEAFFGQGTRLTVV.

This sequence joins TRBV19 and TRBJ2-7; D is perhaps TRBD1 (5 bases). The germline gives CDR1 LNHDA, CDR2 SQIVND (reference sequence). This CDR3 is built from 12 residues. V was trimmed by 5 bases and J by 4 bases, leaving 9 bases between them. The CDR3 loop is CASSSTAYEQYF. For the CDR3, the DNA is TGTGCCAGTAGTTCGACAGCGTACGAGCAGTACTTC.

Only a few counts were recorded for this clone. The CDR3 reads CASSRQRYSNQPQHF. CDR3 in DNA: TGTGCCAGCAGTCGACAGAGGTATAGCAATCAGCCCCAGCATTTT. The V call is TRBV2, the J call TRBJ1-5; a weak D match, TRBD1 (5 bases). Trimming cost V 5 bases and J 0 bases, with 11 bases left between them. This CDR3 is built from 15 residues. CDR1 is SNHLY and CDR2 is FYNNEI in the germline V gene.

The chain is built from TRBV19 and TRBJ2-2; TRBD1 might be the D (5 bases). There are 13 residues in the CDR3. The germline CDR1 and CDR2 sequences are LNHDA and SQIVND (reference sequence). V was clipped by 4 bases and J by 6 bases, with 9 bases between them. For the CDR3, the DNA is TGTGCCAGTAGTACAGGGTTCCCCGGGGAGCTGTTTTTT. It is translated as CASSTGFPGELFF. Full variable domain (outside the CDR3, taken from reference TRBV19 and TRBJ2-2): DGGITQSPKYLFRKEGQNVTLSCEQNLNHDAMYWYRQDPGQGLRLIYYSQIVNDFQKGDIAEGYSVSREKKESFPLTVTSAQKNPTAFYLCASSTGFPGELFFGEGSRLTVL.

The CDR3 DNA sequence: TGTGCCAGCTCACCCCGACAGACCTACGAGCAGTACGTC. Its protein product is CASSPRQTYEQYV. The gene calls are TRBV18 and TRBJ2-7, with D possibly matching TRBD1 (5 bases). The CDR3 consists of 13 residues. Germline lookup yields CDR1 KGHSH and CDR2 LQKENI. With 3 bases removed from V and 2 bases from J, the gap between germline ends came to 8 bases.

This clone was recorded a few times. The chain uses TRBV30 and TRBJ1-6; possible D gene TRBD1, 5 bases. Germline CDR1 reads GTSNPN; CDR2 reads SVGIG (reference sequence). The CDR3 has 15 residues. Trimming cost V 4 bases and J 1 base, with 11 bases left between them. CDR3 sequence: CAWTREGSYNSPLHF. CDR3 in DNA: TGTGCCTGGACAAGGGAGGGGTCCTATAATTCACCCCTCCACTTT. Based on the CDR3 plus reference TRBV30 and TRBJ1-6, the full variable domain is SQTIHQWPATLVQPVGSPLSLECTVEGTSNPNLYWYRQAAGRGLQLLFYSVGIGQISSEVPQNLSASRPQDRQFILSSKKLLLSDSGFYLCAWTREGSYNSPLHFGNGTRLTVT.

The chain employs TRBV5-1 and TRBJ2-1; a weak D match, TRBD1 (6 bases). The CDR3 loop spans 14 amino acids. Trimming removed 0 bases from V and 4 bases from J, with 8 bases in between. Germline V gene data show CDR1 as SGHRS and CDR2 as YFSETQ. DNA for the CDR3: TGCGCCAGCAGCTTGGCGGGACAATACAATGAGCAGTTCTTC. Protein: CASSLAGQYNEQFF.

This rearrangement joins TRBV24-1 to TRBJ1-5; D uncertain. Germline CDR1 KGHDR, CDR2 SFDVKD. The ends were cut back, 4 bases at V and 5 bases at J, with 5 bases in the middle. The CDR3 totals 12 residues. The DNA of the CDR3 is TGTGCCACCAGTGACGTCGATCAGCCCCAGCATTTT. This codes for CATSDVDQPQHF.